This T cell receptor (beta chain) was captured by sequencing in a study of T cells expressing NK-cell markers. From its re-call of the 5' RACE reads, TCRdb lists each CDR3 protein once, without DNA. The sample table sets out 90,000 to 130,000 distinct CDR3 sequences. The CDR3 length is 16 residues. This TCR came from a woman between 18 and 70 years old in good health. This sequence joins TRBV12-3 or TRBV12-4 and TRBJ2-1; absent DNA, TCRdb's TRBD1 call cannot be checked. The sample comprised blood T cells: a sorted CD56 or NKG2C T cell subset, CD4+ or CD8+ T cells, or bulk PBMC T cells (not recorded which). The CDR3 loop is CASTPGQGASYNEQFF.